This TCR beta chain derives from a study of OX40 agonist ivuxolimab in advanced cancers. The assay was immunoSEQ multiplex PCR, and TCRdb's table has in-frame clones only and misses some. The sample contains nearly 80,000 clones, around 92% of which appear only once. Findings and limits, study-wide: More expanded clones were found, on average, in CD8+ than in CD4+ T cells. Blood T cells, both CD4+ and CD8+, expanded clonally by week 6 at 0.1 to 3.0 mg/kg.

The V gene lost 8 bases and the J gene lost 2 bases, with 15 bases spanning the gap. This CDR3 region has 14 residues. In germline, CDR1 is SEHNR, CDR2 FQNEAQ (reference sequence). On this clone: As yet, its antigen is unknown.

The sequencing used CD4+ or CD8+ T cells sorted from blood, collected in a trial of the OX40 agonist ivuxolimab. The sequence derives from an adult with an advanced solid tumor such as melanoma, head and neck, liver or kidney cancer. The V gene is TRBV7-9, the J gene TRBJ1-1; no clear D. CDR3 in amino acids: CASFEDRLNTEAFF. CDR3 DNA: TGTGCCAGCTTCGAGGACCGCCTTAACACTGAAGCTTTCTTT.